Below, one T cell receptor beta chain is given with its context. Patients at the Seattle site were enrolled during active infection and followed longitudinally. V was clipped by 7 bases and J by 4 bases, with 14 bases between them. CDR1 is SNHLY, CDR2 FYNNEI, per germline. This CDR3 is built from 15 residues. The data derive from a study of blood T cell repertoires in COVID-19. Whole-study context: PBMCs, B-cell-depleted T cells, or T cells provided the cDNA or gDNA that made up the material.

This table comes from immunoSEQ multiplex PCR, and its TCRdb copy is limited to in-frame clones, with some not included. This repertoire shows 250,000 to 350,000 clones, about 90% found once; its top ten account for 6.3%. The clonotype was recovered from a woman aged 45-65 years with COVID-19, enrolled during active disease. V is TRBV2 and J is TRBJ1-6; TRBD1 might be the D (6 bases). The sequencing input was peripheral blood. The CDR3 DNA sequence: TGTGCCAGCACAAGGACAGCCTCTTATAATTCACCCCTCCACTTT. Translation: CASTRTASYNSPLHF.